This entry lists 6 T cell receptor beta chains sequenced from one sample in a study of early T cells in non-severe SARS-CoV-2 infection. MiXCR, applied by TCRdb to the 5' RACE reads, yields one record per CDR3 protein. The sample holds over 80,000 distinct CDR3 sequences, roughly 12% seen once. Sequenced here: whole blood, sampled at baseline. The receptors shown here come from an adult who was a healthcare worker with PCR-confirmed SARS-CoV-2 infection or an uninfected control (not recorded which).

This clonotype was counted ten times or more. The chain couples TRBV19 to TRBJ1-5; D call uncertain. The length of the CDR3 is 14 residues. CDR1 is LNHDA, CDR2 SQIVND, per germline (reference sequence). Deletions cut 5 bases from V and 4 bases from J, with 12 bases between. The CDR3 DNA reads as TGTGCCAGTAGTTTCCCAGGCGGTAATCAGCCCCAGCATTTT. Translated, it gives CASSFPGGNQPQHF.

This clonotype turned up a few times. The J gene is TRBJ2-7, the V gene TRBV29-1; D unresolved. The germline V and J ends were trimmed by 6 bases and 5 bases, with 14 bases remaining between them. Germline V gene data show CDR1 as SQVTM and CDR2 as ANQGSEA. The CDR3 totals 12 residues. CDR3 sequence: CSVVEADDEQYF. Here the CDR3 DNA reads TGCAGCGTCGTTGAAGCAGACGACGAGCAGTACTTC.

The V and J genes are TRBV14 and TRBJ2-7; the D is unclear. The germline V gene has CDR1 SGHDN and CDR2 FVKESK. The CDR3 is 13 amino acids. V lost 0 bases, J lost 1 base, and 4 bases lay in between. The CDR3 loop is CASSQDYSYEQYF. In nucleotides, the CDR3 is TGTGCCAGCAGCCAAGATTATTCCTACGAGCAGTACTTC. The variable domain in full, completed from reference TRBV14 and TRBJ2-7, reads EAGVTQFPSHSVIEKGQTVTLRCDPISGHDNLYWYRRVMGKEIKFLLHFVKESKQDESGMPNNRFLAERTGGTYSTLKVQPAELEDSGVYFCASSQDYSYEQYFGPGTRLTVT.

This clonotype was picked up a small number of times. This rearrangement joins TRBV24-1 to TRBJ2-2; D unresolved. The germline V and J ends were trimmed by 6 bases and 4 bases, with 14 bases remaining between them. Germline CDR1 KGHDR, CDR2 SFDVKD. This CDR3 is 15 amino acids long. The CDR3 protein is CATSSRSVGTGELFF. The CDR3 DNA reads TGTGCCACCAGTTCCCGATCCGTGGGCACCGGGGAGCTGTTTTTT.

V and J are TRBV5-4 and TRBJ2-7; D is perhaps TRBD2 (6 bases). Trimming removed 3 bases at V and 3 bases at J, with 10 bases between. The CDR3 sequence is 13 residues long. Germline CDR1 and CDR2: SGHNT and YYREEE (reference sequence). The CDR3 DNA follows: TGTGCCAGCAGCTCGCGGGGACGCTACGAGCAGTACTTC. Encoded protein: CASSSRGRYEQYF.

This clonotype was found a few times. V usage is TRBV29-1 and J usage is TRBJ2-5; TRBD2 agrees at 8 bases. Germline V CDR1 and CDR2: SQVTM, ANQGSEA. The CDR3 runs 13 residues. Unmatched junction bases numbered 4, after V lost 3 bases and J lost 4 bases. The CDR3 sequence: CSVEGLAGETQYF. In DNA form, the CDR3 reads TGCAGCGTTGAGGGCCTAGCGGGAGAGACCCAGTACTTC.